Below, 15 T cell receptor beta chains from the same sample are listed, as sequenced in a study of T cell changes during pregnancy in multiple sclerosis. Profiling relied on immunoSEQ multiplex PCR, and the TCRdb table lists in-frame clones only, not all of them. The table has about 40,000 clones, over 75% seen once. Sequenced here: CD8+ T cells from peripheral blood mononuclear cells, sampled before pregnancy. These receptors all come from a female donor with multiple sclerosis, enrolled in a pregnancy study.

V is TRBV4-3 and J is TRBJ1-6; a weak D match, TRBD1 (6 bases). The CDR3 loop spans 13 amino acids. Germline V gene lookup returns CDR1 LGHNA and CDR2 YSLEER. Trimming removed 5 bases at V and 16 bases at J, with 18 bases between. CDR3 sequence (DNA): TGCGCCAGCAGCACATCCGGGACAACTGATCTCCACTTT. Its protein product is CASSTSGTTDLHF.

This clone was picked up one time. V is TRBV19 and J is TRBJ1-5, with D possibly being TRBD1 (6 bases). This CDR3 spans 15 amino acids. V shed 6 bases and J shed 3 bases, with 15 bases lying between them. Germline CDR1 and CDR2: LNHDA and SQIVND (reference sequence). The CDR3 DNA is TGTGCCAGTAGCTGGGGGGGCCGTTCCAATCAGCCCCAGCATTTT. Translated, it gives CASSWGGRSNQPQHF.

The CDR3 nucleotides are TGTGCCAGCAGCCTCACGTACAGGGAAGGAAACATTCAGTACTTC. Translation gives CASSLTYREGNIQYF. The V call is TRBV4-2, the J call TRBJ2-4, with a tentative D call TRBD1 (6 bases). V shed 4 bases and J shed 6 bases, with 16 bases lying between them. The CDR3 spans 15 residues. CDR1 is LGHNA and CDR2 is YNFKEQ in the germline V gene.

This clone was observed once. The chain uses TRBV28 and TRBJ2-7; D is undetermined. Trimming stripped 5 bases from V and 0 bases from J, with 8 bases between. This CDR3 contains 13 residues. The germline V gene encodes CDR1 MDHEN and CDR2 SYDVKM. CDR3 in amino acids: CASSRVSSYEQYF. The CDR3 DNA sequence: TGTGCCAGCAGTCGGGTAAGCTCCTACGAGCAGTACTTC.

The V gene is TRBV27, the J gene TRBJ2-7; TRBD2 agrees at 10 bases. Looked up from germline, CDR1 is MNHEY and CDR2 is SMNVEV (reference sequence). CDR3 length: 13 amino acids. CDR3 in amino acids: CATTSGTTYEQYF. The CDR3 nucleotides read TGTGCGACCACTAGCGGGACGACCTACGAGCAGTACTTC.

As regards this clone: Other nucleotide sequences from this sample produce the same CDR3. CDR3 loop: CASSRRGNTGELFF. In nucleotides, the CDR3 is TGTGCCAGCAGCCGGAGGGGGAACACCGGGGAGCTGTTTTTT. V and J are TRBV11-2 and TRBJ2-2; possibly TRBD2 for D (6 bases). The CDR3 length is 14 residues. Germline assignment: CDR1 SGHAT and CDR2 FQNNGV. Trimming pared 5 bases from V and 1 base from J, leaving 8 bases between.

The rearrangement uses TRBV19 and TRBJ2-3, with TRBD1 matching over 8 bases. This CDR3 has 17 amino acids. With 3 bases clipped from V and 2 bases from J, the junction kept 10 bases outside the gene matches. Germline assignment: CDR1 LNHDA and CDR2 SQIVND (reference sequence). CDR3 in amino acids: CASSIVPDRAFTDTQYF. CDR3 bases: TGTGCCAGTAGTATCGTCCCGGACAGGGCTTTCACAGATACGCAGTATTTT.

For the CDR3, the DNA is TGTGCCAGCAGTGCCGGGACAGGGGTGTCAGATACGCAGTATTTT. Amino acid sequence: CASSAGTGVSDTQYF. This chain connects TRBV27 to TRBJ2-3, with TRBD1 identical over 10 bases. Germline V gene lookup returns CDR1 MNHEY and CDR2 SMNVEV (reference sequence). The CDR3 is made up of 15 amino acids. Trimming cost V 5 bases and J 4 bases; bases outside gene matches: 6.

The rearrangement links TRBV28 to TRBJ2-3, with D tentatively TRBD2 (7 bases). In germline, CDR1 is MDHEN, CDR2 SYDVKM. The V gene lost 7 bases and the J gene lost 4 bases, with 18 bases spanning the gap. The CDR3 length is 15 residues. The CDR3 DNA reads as TGTGCCAGCACCCCAATCGGGGGGCTAGCAGATACGCAGTATTTT. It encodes CASTPIGGLADTQYF.

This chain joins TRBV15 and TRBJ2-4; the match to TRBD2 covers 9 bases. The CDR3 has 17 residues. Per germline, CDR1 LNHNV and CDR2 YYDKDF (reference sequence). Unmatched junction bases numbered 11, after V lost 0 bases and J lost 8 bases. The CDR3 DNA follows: TGTGCCACCAGCAGAGAAGGGGGCGGGAGGGGGCAATACATTCAGTACTTC. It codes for CATSREGGGRGQYIQYF.

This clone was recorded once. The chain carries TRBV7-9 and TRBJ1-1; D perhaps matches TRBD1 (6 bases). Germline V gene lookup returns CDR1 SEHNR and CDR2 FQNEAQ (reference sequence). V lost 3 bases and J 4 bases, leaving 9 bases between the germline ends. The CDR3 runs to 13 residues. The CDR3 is CASSFRGGTEAFF. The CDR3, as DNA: TGTGCCAGCAGCTTCAGAGGGGGCACTGAAGCTTTCTTT.

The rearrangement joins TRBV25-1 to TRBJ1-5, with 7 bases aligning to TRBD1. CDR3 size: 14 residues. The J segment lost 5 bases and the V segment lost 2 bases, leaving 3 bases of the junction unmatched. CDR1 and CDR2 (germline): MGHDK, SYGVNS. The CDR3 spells CASSEEGAHQPQHF. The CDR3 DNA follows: TGTGCCAGCAGTGAAGAGGGGGCTCATCAGCCCCAGCATTTT.

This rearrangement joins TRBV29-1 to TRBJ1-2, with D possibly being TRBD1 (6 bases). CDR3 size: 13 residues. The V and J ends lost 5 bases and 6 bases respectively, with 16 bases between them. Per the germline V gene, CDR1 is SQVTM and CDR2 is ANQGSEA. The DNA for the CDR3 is TGCAGCGTTTATCTGGGGGGGGCGAATGGCTACACCTTC. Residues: CSVYLGGANGYTF. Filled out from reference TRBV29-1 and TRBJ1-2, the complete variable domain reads SAVISQKPSRDICQRGTSLTIQCQVDSQVTMMFWYRQQPGQSLTLIATANQGSEATYESGFVIDKFPISRPNLTFSTLTVSNMSPEDSSIYLCSVYLGGANGYTFGSGTRLTVV.

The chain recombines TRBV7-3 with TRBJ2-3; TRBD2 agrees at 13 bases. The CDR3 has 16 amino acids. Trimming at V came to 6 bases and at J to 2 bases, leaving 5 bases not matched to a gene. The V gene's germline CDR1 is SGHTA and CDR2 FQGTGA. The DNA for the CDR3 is TGTGCCAGCAGTAGACTAGCGGGAGGAACCACAGATACGCAGTATTTT. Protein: CASSRLAGGTTDTQYF.

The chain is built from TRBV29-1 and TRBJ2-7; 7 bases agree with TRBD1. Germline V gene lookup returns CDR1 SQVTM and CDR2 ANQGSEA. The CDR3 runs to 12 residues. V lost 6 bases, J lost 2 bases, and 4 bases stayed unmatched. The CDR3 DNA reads TGCAGCGTGGTGACAGGGCCCTACGAGCAGTACTTC. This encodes CSVVTGPYEQYF.